The following is a T cell receptor (beta chain) sequence with its context. Its antigen is as yet unknown. This sample is drawn from a study of T cells after posttransplantation cyclophosphamide. Points from the study as a whole: Tissue-infiltrating T cells from skin or gut overlapped little with blood T cells.

Sequencing used immunoSEQ multiplex PCR; TCRdb keeps in-frame clones, though not all of them. There are about 22,000 clones in the sample; about 90% occur only once, and 7% to 9.5% lies in the top ten. Deletions cut 0 bases from V and 0 bases from J, with 9 bases between. The CDR3 covers 15 residues. From germline, CDR1 is SGHNT and CDR2 YYREEE (reference sequence). Controls had myeloablative marrow grafts with methotrexate and calcineurin inhibitor, sampled at 1 year. The sequencing here drew on PBMCs, taken after an allogeneic stem cell transplant with a calcineurin inhibitor and methotrexate. The TCR was taken from a female patient aged 50-59 years who received an allogeneic stem cell transplant from an unrelated donor, was CMV-positive, and had chronic GVHD only. Some T cells may have originated in the graft donor. This chain uses TRBV5-4 with TRBJ1-1, with D perhaps matching TRBD1 (5 bases). CDR3 sequence (DNA): TGTGCCAGCAGCTTGGCCCTGGGGCTGAACACTGAAGCTTTCTTT. Encoded protein: CASSLALGLNTEAFF.